The rows below give T cell receptor beta chains drawn from one sample of a study of vaccination and CD4 T cells after COVID-19. No cognate antigen is known for these TCRs. TCRdb recomputed calls from the PCR reads with MiXCR, one row per CDR3 protein. Of roughly 16,000 distinct CDR3 sequences in the sample, 73% were seen once. Sequences were obtained from CD4+ T cells from blood, cultured in vitro. All receptors come from a human donor who had recovered from COVID-19. Both conserved end residues are part of each CDR3. D genes are given only for firm matches. Rows may omit the clone size; those that give it use once, few, many or a size class.

clone_size: -
v_call: TRBV28
d_call: -
j_call: TRBJ2-5
cdr3_aa: CASSSTQTQYF
cdr3_nt: TGTGCCAGCAGTTCCACCCAGACCCAGTACTTC

clone_size: -
v_call: TRBV24-1
d_call: -
j_call: TRBJ2-1
cdr3_aa: CATSMSGGQQFF
cdr3_nt: TGTGCCACCAGTATGAGTGGGGGGCAGCAGTTCTTC

clone_size: -
v_call: TRBV15
d_call: -
j_call: TRBJ1-5
cdr3_aa: CATSREGRNNQPQHF
cdr3_nt: TGTGCCACCAGCAGGGAGGGACGGAACAATCAGCCCCAGCATTTT

clone_size: few
v_call: TRBV24-1
d_call: -
j_call: TRBJ1-5
cdr3_aa: CATSDSLGINQPQHF
cdr3_nt: TGTGCCACCAGTGATTCCTTAGGGATCAATCAGCCCCAGCATTTT

clone_size: -
v_call: TRBV7-9
d_call: -
j_call: TRBJ1-2
cdr3_aa: CASSLRLGYGYTF
cdr3_nt: TGTGCCAGCAGCTTACGCCTGGGCTATGGCTACACCTTC

clone_size: -
v_call: TRBV20-1
d_call: TRBD2
j_call: TRBJ2-2
cdr3_aa: CSAFSGANTGELFF
cdr3_nt: TGCAGTGCTTTTAGCGGGGCGAACACCGGGGAGCTGTTTTTT

clone_size: -
v_call: TRBV7-2
d_call: TRBD2
j_call: TRBJ2-7
cdr3_aa: CASSSRSAVGGSSYEQYF
cdr3_nt: TGTGCCAGCAGCTCTCGTAGCGCGGTCGGCGGGAGCTCCTACGAGCAGTACTTC

clone_size: -
v_call: TRBV7-2
d_call: -
j_call: TRBJ2-3
cdr3_aa: CASSGRIRADTQYF
cdr3_nt: TGTGCCAGCAGCGGCCGGATCAGGGCAGATACGCAGTATTTT

clone_size: -
v_call: TRBV28
d_call: TRBD1
j_call: TRBJ1-3
cdr3_aa: CASRMGTGGTGNTIYF
cdr3_nt: TGTGCCAGCAGAATGGGGACAGGGGGAACTGGAAACACCATATATTTT

clone_size: -
v_call: TRBV7-9
d_call: -
j_call: TRBJ1-1
cdr3_aa: CASSKGGTEAFF
cdr3_nt: TGTGCCAGCAGCAAAGGGGGCACTGAAGCTTTCTTT

clone_size: -
v_call: TRBV7-2
d_call: TRBD2
j_call: TRBJ2-5
cdr3_aa: CASSAGLAGGTQYF
cdr3_nt: TGTGCCAGCAGCGCAGGGCTAGCGGGCGGGACCCAGTACTTC

clone_size: -
v_call: TRBV20-1
d_call: -
j_call: TRBJ2-2
cdr3_aa: CSAPRGLTVGELFF
cdr3_nt: TGCAGTGCCCCCCGTGGCCTCACGGTCGGGGAGCTGTTTTTT

clone_size: few
v_call: TRBV2
d_call: -
j_call: TRBJ1-5
cdr3_aa: CASRRREDQPQHF
cdr3_nt: TGTGCCAGCAGAAGGCGGGAAGATCAGCCCCAGCATTTT

clone_size: once
v_call: TRBV19
d_call: -
j_call: TRBJ1-1
cdr3_aa: CASSYNREAFF
cdr3_nt: TGTGCCAGTAGTTACAACCGTGAAGCTTTCTTT

clone_size: -
v_call: TRBV10-3
d_call: TRBD2
j_call: TRBJ2-3
cdr3_aa: CAISDLAGASTDTQYF
cdr3_nt: TGTGCCATCAGTGACTTAGCGGGGGCTAGCACAGATACGCAGTATTTT

clone_size: -
v_call: TRBV12-3/TRBV12-4
d_call: TRBD1
j_call: TRBJ1-6
cdr3_aa: CASSSRTGGSPLHF
cdr3_nt: TGTGCCAGCAGCTCAAGGACAGGGGGCTCACCCCTCCACTTT

clone_size: few
v_call: TRBV6-1
d_call: TRBD1
j_call: TRBJ1-1
cdr3_aa: CASSTGVTEAFF
cdr3_nt: TGTGCCAGCAGTACAGGGGTCACTGAAGCTTTCTTT

clone_size: -
v_call: TRBV20-1
d_call: TRBD2
j_call: TRBJ2-1
cdr3_aa: CSARASGRTSGEQFF
cdr3_nt: TGCAGTGCTAGAGCCAGCGGGAGGACTAGTGGTGAGCAGTTCTTC

clone_size: -
v_call: TRBV20-1
d_call: -
j_call: TRBJ1-1
cdr3_aa: CSARSNTEAFF
cdr3_nt: TGCAGTGCTAGATCTAACACTGAAGCTTTCTTT

clone_size: -
v_call: TRBV6-5
d_call: -
j_call: TRBJ1-2
cdr3_aa: CASSYGRAAYGYTF
cdr3_nt: TGTGCCAGCAGTTACGGTAGGGCAGCTTATGGCTACACCTTC

clone_size: -
v_call: TRBV12-3/TRBV12-4
d_call: TRBD1
j_call: TRBJ1-2
cdr3_aa: CASSQIRRTGYIGYGYTF
cdr3_nt: TGTGCCAGCAGTCAAATACGACGGACAGGGTATATAGGCTATGGCTACACCTTC

clone_size: -
v_call: TRBV7-2
d_call: TRBD1
j_call: TRBJ2-5
cdr3_aa: CASSYKGAPETQYF
cdr3_nt: TGTGCCAGCAGCTACAAGGGGGCCCCAGAGACCCAGTACTTC

clone_size: -
v_call: TRBV7-2
d_call: -
j_call: TRBJ2-3
cdr3_aa: CASSLGWPDTQYF
cdr3_nt: TGTGCCAGCAGCTTAGGGTGGCCAGATACGCAGTATTTT

clone_size: -
v_call: TRBV6-1
d_call: -
j_call: TRBJ2-3
cdr3_aa: CASNVGSTDTQYF
cdr3_nt: TGTGCCAGCAATGTGGGAAGCACAGATACGCAGTATTTT

clone_size: few
v_call: TRBV20-1
d_call: -
j_call: TRBJ1-1
cdr3_aa: CSPRPERAVNTEAFF
cdr3_nt: TGCAGCCCCCGCCCGGAGAGGGCCGTAAACACTGAAGCTTTCTTT

clone_size: -
v_call: TRBV10-2
d_call: TRBD2
j_call: TRBJ2-7
cdr3_aa: CASSGRTSGNYEQYF
cdr3_nt: TGCGCCAGCAGTGGGAGGACTAGCGGGAACTACGAGCAGTACTTC

clone_size: -
v_call: TRBV24-1
d_call: TRBD1
j_call: TRBJ2-5
cdr3_aa: CATSDFGQGRRETQYF
cdr3_nt: TGTGCCACCAGTGATTTTGGACAGGGACGGCGAGAGACCCAGTACTTC

clone_size: -
v_call: TRBV7-9
d_call: TRBD1
j_call: TRBJ1-3
cdr3_aa: CASSLAGTGGNTIYF
cdr3_nt: TGTGCCAGCAGCTTAGCTGGGACAGGGGGAAACACCATATATTTT

clone_size: once
v_call: TRBV7-9
d_call: -
j_call: TRBJ1-1
cdr3_aa: CASSLEGRVGAEAFF
cdr3_nt: TGTGCCAGCAGCTTAGAAGGCAGGGTTGGGGCTGAAGCTTTCTTT